Listed here are 18 T cell receptor beta chains from one sample, sequenced in a study of blood T cell repertoires in COVID-19. The table came from immunoSEQ multiplex PCR; TCRdb's copy has only in-frame clones and leaves some out. The data hold tens of thousands of clones, with 80% to 95% observed a single time. What was sequenced was peripheral blood. Every receptor here comes from a man older than 75 with acute or convalescent COVID-19.

This chain links TRBV11-3 with TRBJ2-2, with TRBD1 identical over 8 bases. Germline V gives CDR1 SGHNT, CDR2 YENEEA. The ends lost 5 bases at V and 5 bases at J; junction bases unmatched: 4. The CDR3 totals 14 residues. In nucleotides, the CDR3 is TGTGCCAGCAGCCCCGGGACAGGAACCGGGGAGCTGTTTTTT. This translates into CASSPGTGTGELFF.

V and J are TRBV5-1 and TRBJ2-1, with 8 bases matching TRBD2. The CDR3 runs to 15 residues. The J segment lost 8 bases and the V segment lost 0 bases, leaving 7 bases of the junction unmatched. Germline-derived CDR1 and CDR2 are SGHRS and YFSETQ. Written as DNA, the CDR3 is TGCGCCAGCAGCTTGGGCGGGGGGCTCCTCCATGAGCAGTTCTTC. Protein: CASSLGGGLLHEQFF.

This chain joins TRBV18 and TRBJ1-4; tentatively, D is TRBD1 (5 bases). Looked up from germline, CDR1 is KGHSH and CDR2 is LQKENI. V dropped 3 bases and J dropped 8 bases, with 19 bases sitting between them. CDR3 length: 16 residues. The CDR3 DNA follows: TGTGCCAGCTCACCGTTCGGGGCACGCGCGGGAGAAAAACTGTTTTTT. Amino acids: CASSPFGARAGEKLFF.

The V call is TRBV18, the J call TRBJ2-5; 8 nucleotides line up with TRBD1. Per the germline V gene, CDR1 is KGHSH and CDR2 is LQKENI. V shed 0 bases, J shed 5 bases, and the junction held 5 bases outside the gene matches. CDR3 length equals 15 residues. The DNA for the CDR3 is TGTGCCAGCTCACCACCCGACAGGGGTGATGAGACCCAGTACTTC. Residues: CASSPPDRGDETQYF.

V and J are TRBV11-3 and TRBJ1-2; 12 bases match TRBD1. V shed 10 bases and J 14 bases; nucleotides not matched to a gene: 29. The CDR3 is 18 residues long. Looked up from germline, CDR1 is SGHNT and CDR2 is YENEEA. Here the CDR3 reads CATTLIRRDRGRLTFITF. The CDR3 DNA reads TGTGCCACCACATTAATCAGGCGGGACAGGGGGCGCTTGACGTTTATAACCTTC.

The rearrangement joins TRBV11-1 to TRBJ2-5; 10 bases are shared with TRBD2. With V trimmed by 2 bases and J by 1 base, 4 bases remained unmatched. CDR3 size: 16 residues. The germline V gene has CDR1 SGHAT and CDR2 FQDESV (reference sequence). The CDR3 nucleotides are TGTGCCAGCAGCTTATGGGCTAGCGGGGGCCAAGAGACCCAGTACTTC. Protein sequence: CASSLWASGGQETQYF. Based on the CDR3 plus reference TRBV11-1 and TRBJ2-5, the full variable domain is EAEVAQSPRYKITEKSQAVAFWCDPISGHATLYWYRQILGQGPELLVQFQDESVVDDSQLPKDRFSAERLKGVDSTLKIQPAELGDSAMYLCASSLWASGGQETQYFGPGTRLLVL.

This chain joins TRBV7-3 and TRBJ2-5, with D perhaps matching TRBD2 (5 bases). With 1 base removed from V and 5 bases from J, the gap between germline ends came to 8 bases. Germline CDR1 reads SGHTA; CDR2 reads FQGTGA. The CDR3 is made up of 13 amino acids. The CDR3 DNA reads TGTGCCAGCAGCTTAAACTCGGGGGAGACCCAGTACTTC. Translation: CASSLNSGETQYF. Variable domain in full (rest from reference TRBV7-3 and TRBJ2-5): GAGVSQTPSNKVTEKGKYVELRCDPISGHTALYWYRQSLGQGPEFLIYFQGTGAADDSGLPNDRFFAVRPEGSVSTLKIQRTERGDSAVYLCASSLNSGETQYFGPGTRLLVL.

This clone is a singleton in its sample. This rearrangement joins TRBV7-8 to TRBJ2-7, with 11 bases that match TRBD1. CDR3 length: 14 residues. Germline V gives CDR1 SGHVS, CDR2 FQNEAQ. V lost 4 bases and J lost 7; bases outside the gene matches: 6. The CDR3 nucleotides read TGTGCCAGCAGCTCCCGGACAGGGGGCGCGGAGCAGTACTTC. This codes for CASSSRTGGAEQYF.

The chain joins TRBV18 to TRBJ2-3, with D possibly being TRBD1 (6 bases). The CDR3 covers 15 residues. CDR1 is KGHSH and CDR2 is LQKENI in the germline V gene. Trimming pared 3 bases from V and 0 bases from J, leaving 10 bases between. In nucleotides, the CDR3 is TGTGCCAGCTCACCGAACAGGGCTAGCACAGATACGCAGTATTTT. Its translation: CASSPNRASTDTQYF. Full variable domain (remainder filled in from reference TRBV18 and TRBJ2-3): NAGVMQNPRHLVRRRGQEARLRCSPMKGHSHVYWYRQLPEEGLKFMVYLQKENIIDESGMPKERFSAEFPKEGPSILRIQQVVRGDSAAYFCASSPNRASTDTQYFGPGTRLTVL.

The chain is built from TRBV5-4 and TRBJ1-2, with 7 bases identical to TRBD1. V was clipped by 4 bases and J by 5 bases; unmatched bases: 8. The germline CDR1 and CDR2 sequences are SGHNT and YYREEE (reference sequence). The CDR3 is 14 residues long. The CDR3 nucleotides are TGTGCCAGCAGCCCCACCGGGACAGAATATGGCTACACCTTC. Protein product: CASSPTGTEYGYTF.

The chain joins TRBV19 to TRBJ1-3, with D hard to call. The CDR3 consists of 15 residues. The germline CDR1 and CDR2 sequences are LNHDA and SQIVND (reference sequence). V dropped 6 bases and J dropped 0 bases, with 12 bases sitting between them. This chain's CDR3 is CASSDGVNSGNTIYF. The CDR3 bases are TGTGCCAGTAGCGACGGGGTAAACTCTGGAAACACCATATATTTT.

J is TRBJ1-5 and V is TRBV28; 7 bases match TRBD1. CDR3 length: 16 residues. CDR1 and CDR2 (germline): MDHEN, SYDVKM. V shed 2 bases and J 6 bases; nucleotides not matched to a gene: 10. The CDR3 loop reads CASSLGGGLPFQPQHF. DNA of the CDR3: TGTGCCAGCAGTTTAGGAGGGGGCCTTCCTTTTCAGCCCCAGCATTTT. The complete variable domain, with remaining parts taken from reference TRBV28 and TRBJ1-5, reads DVKVTQSSRYLVKRTGEKVFLECVQDMDHENMFWYRQDPGLGLRLIYFSYDVKMKEKGDIPEGYSVSREKKERFSLILESASTNQTSMYLCASSLGGGLPFQPQHFGDGTRLSIL.

The chain employs TRBV5-1 and TRBJ2-5, with D tentatively TRBD1 (5 bases). The CDR3 sequence is 13 residues long. Germline V CDR1 and CDR2: SGHRS, YFSETQ. The V end lost 1 base, the J end lost 3 bases, and 7 bases lay between the germline ends. CDR3 in amino acids: CASSLQTEETQYF. The CDR3 DNA sequence: TGCGCCAGCAGCTTGCAGACAGAAGAGACCCAGTACTTC.

The chain has TRBV13 and TRBJ2-1; 8 bases map to TRBD2. The germline CDR1 and CDR2 sequences are PRHDT and FYEKMQ (reference sequence). This CDR3 region has 16 residues. V shed 5 bases and J 2 bases; nucleotides not matched to a gene: 8. CDR3 residues: CASSRPTSGTYNEQFF. In nucleotides, the CDR3 is TGTGCCAGCAGCCGACCCACTAGCGGCACCTACAATGAGCAGTTCTTC. Supplemented by reference TRBV13 and TRBJ2-1, the full variable domain reads AAGVIQSPRHLIKEKRETATLKCYPIPRHDTVYWYQQGPGQDPQFLISFYEKMQSDKGSIPDRFSAQQFSDYHSELNMSSLELGDSALYFCASSRPTSGTYNEQFFGPGTRLTVL.

The chain combines TRBV7-2 with TRBJ1-5; 8 bases match TRBD1. This CDR3 spans 14 amino acids. Germline V gene lookup returns CDR1 SGHTA and CDR2 FQGNSA. The V and J ends lost 5 bases and 5 bases, in that order; junction bases with no gene match: 5. The CDR3 loop is CASSRLQGDQPQHF. The DNA of the CDR3 is TGTGCCAGCAGCCGTCTACAGGGGGATCAGCCCCAGCATTTT.

The gene calls are TRBV24-1 and TRBJ2-1; TRBD2 aligns across 11 bases. Germline trimming cut 3 bases from V and 0 bases from J; bases unmatched to any gene: 0. The CDR3 is made up of 16 amino acids. Germline V gives CDR1 KGHDR, CDR2 SFDVKD. The CDR3 region has the DNA TGTGCCACCAGTGATCTAGCGGGGGGCTCCTACAATGAGCAGTTCTTC. Translation: CATSDLAGGSYNEQFF.

The J gene is TRBJ1-4, the V gene TRBV28, with no clear D. Germline CDR1 and CDR2: MDHEN and SYDVKM. The V gene lost 4 bases and the J gene lost 0 bases, with 9 bases spanning the gap. The CDR3 covers 15 residues. CDR3 sequence: CASSSGGPTNEKLFF. The CDR3 coding sequence is TGTGCCAGCAGTTCCGGCGGGCCAACTAATGAAAAACTGTTTTTT.

The chain couples TRBV10-3 to TRBJ1-2; TRBD1 aligns across 10 bases. Looked up from germline, CDR1 is ENHRY and CDR2 is SYGVKD. J gave up 8 bases and V 3 bases, and 6 bases lay outside the gene matches. The CDR3 covers 14 residues. CDR3 DNA: TGTGCCATCAGTGACCCGGGACAGGGGTGGGGCTACACCTTC. Amino acid sequence: CAISDPGQGWGYTF.